This T cell receptor (beta chain) appears in the sequencing data of a study of cytotoxic CD8 clonotypes in ibrutinib-treated CLL. Whole-study context: Sequencing produced an average of around 260,000 productive templates and under 100,000 productive rearrangements per sample. Study conclusions and caveats: Among the clonotypes, public ones were uncommon and contracted or held stable on treatment. A rise in clonality was seen at ibrutinib response, and a fall back toward baseline was seen at progression.

As concerns this clone: Its specificity is not known.

CDR3 length equals 16 residues. Germline CDR1 and CDR2: SGHVS and FQNEAQ. After removal of 0 bases from V and 3 bases from J, the junction contained 8 bases not matched to a gene. The sequencing depth, 1 in 200,000 to 1 in 1 million T cells, was the target. Only in-frame clones appear in the TCRdb table, and some are missing; sequencing was by immunoSEQ multiplex PCR. The sample lists 250,000 to 350,000 clones; 70% to 80% were seen once. J is TRBJ2-7 and V is TRBV7-8; 7 positions match TRBD1. This clonotype was sampled from a human donor with chronic lymphocytic leukemia. The sequencing used PBMCs, collected at disease progression, from a patient treated with ibrutinib. The CDR3 loop reads CASSLAGQVPSYEQYF. In DNA form, the CDR3 reads TGTGCCAGCAGCTTAGCCGGACAGGTGCCTAGCTACGAGCAGTACTTC.